This T cell receptor beta chain came from a study of regulatory T cells in long-lasting Graves disease. This clonotype was recorded many times. The CDR3 extends over 14 amino acids. Germline V gene lookup returns CDR1 SNHLY and CDR2 FYNNEI. J gave up 4 bases and V 6 bases, and 4 bases lay outside the gene matches. Regarding time point: newly diagnosed GD, antithyroid drugs for less than 3 months. There was RNA extracted from PBMCs, and the TCR library was made from it. Construction of the TCR beta libraries employed iRepertoire HTBI primers in conjunction with Arm-PCR of CDR3 regions. Using its own MiXCR run on the multiplex PCR reads, TCRdb lists one record per CDR3 protein. The data hold 350,000 to 500,000 distinct CDR3 sequences, with around 15% observed a single time. The sample was also linked to a second study, of T cells in Graves' hyperthyroidism and ophthalmopathy.

The receptor was isolated from a woman in her 50s with Graves disease. This chain connects TRBV2 to TRBJ2-1, with 9 bases lining up with TRBD1. Sequences were derived from peripheral blood mononuclear cells (PBMCs), sampled at new diagnosis, from a patient treated with antithyroid drugs. The CDR3 DNA sequence: TGTGCCAGCAGCGGACAGGGGAGTTACAATGAGCAGTTCTTC. Translating it yields CASSGQGSYNEQFF.